A single sample gave rise to the 15 T cell receptor beta chains below, sequenced in a study of cytomegalovirus exposure and HLA in healthy donors. 60 Vbeta and 13 Jbeta primers were used in PCR. Some clones are missing from TCRdb's copy, which holds only in-frame ones; the method was immunoSEQ multiplex PCR. This sample carries roughly 86,000 clones, around three fifths of them seen once, and the ten largest clones take 20% to 25%. Sequenced material: PBMCs. The receptor source for this set is a woman aged 45-65 years in good health and CMV-seropositive.

The rearrangement uses TRBV5-1 and TRBJ2-5; 8 bases are a match to TRBD1. Germline loops: CDR1 SGHRS, CDR2 YFSETQ. The V and J ends lost 4 bases and 5 bases, in that order; junction bases with no gene match: 10. This CDR3 has 15 residues. CDR3 in DNA: TGCGCCAGCAGCAACCAGGGACAGGTCGGCGAGACCCAGTACTTC. As protein: CASSNQGQVGETQYF.

The table lists this clone with a few counts. The chain combines TRBV19 with TRBJ2-5; TRBD2 might be the D (5 bases). The J call may be wrong; the DNA end is better matched by TRBJ2-7. The CDR3 runs to 13 residues. Germline CDR1 and CDR2: LNHDA and SQIVND (reference sequence). The CDR3 here is CATTDRESYEQYF. The CDR3 region has the DNA TGTGCCACAACCGACCGGGAATCCTACGAGCAGTACTTC.

This clone has just a few counts. The chain uses TRBV6-5 and TRBJ2-1; D perhaps matches TRBD2 (5 bases). CDR1 and CDR2 (germline): MNHEY, SVGAGI. With 7 bases removed from V and 8 bases from J, the gap between germline ends came to 21 bases. The CDR3 is 15 residues long. CDR3 bases: TGTGCCAGCATAGGAATTCGCCTCGCCGGGGATGAGCAGTTCTTC. This codes for CASIGIRLAGDEQFF.

This clone was detected once. This sequence joins TRBV5-1 and TRBJ2-3; 9 nucleotides line up with TRBD1. This CDR3 comprises 14 residues. Unmatched junction bases numbered 5, after V lost 5 bases and J lost 4 bases. Germline CDR1 SGHRS, CDR2 YFSETQ. CDR3 DNA: TGCGCCAGCAGGGAACAGGGGGCTCCAGATACGCAGTATTTT. Its protein is CASREQGAPDTQYF.

This clone has just a few counts. This chain connects TRBV28 to TRBJ2-1, with 12 bases lining up with TRBD2. Germline trimming cut 6 bases from V and 1 base from J; bases unmatched to any gene: 10. The CDR3 totals 18 residues. Per the germline V gene, CDR1 is MDHEN and CDR2 is SYDVKM. In DNA, the CDR3 is TGTGCCAGCAGCATCACTAGCGGGGGGCCACTTTCCTACAATGAGCAGTTCTTC. Protein product: CASSITSGGPLSYNEQFF.

This clone showed up just a few times. The J gene is TRBJ1-4, the V gene TRBV6-4, with D uncertain. This CDR3 is 14 amino acids long. V was shortened by 5 bases and J by 5 bases, with 12 bases between the two germline ends. Germline V gene sequence: CDR1 MRHNA, CDR2 SNTAGT. CDR3 amino acids: CASSYGVPNEKLFF. CDR3 nucleotide sequence: TGTGCCAGCAGTTACGGGGTTCCAAATGAAAAACTGTTTTTT.

The chain joins TRBV5-1 to TRBJ2-2, with 8 bases fitting TRBD2. The CDR3 loop spans 15 amino acids. J gave up 5 bases and V 2 bases, and 5 bases lay outside the gene matches. The germline CDR1 and CDR2 sequences are SGHRS and YFSETQ. The CDR3 DNA is TGCGCCAGCAGCTTTACTAGCGGCTTTACCGGGGAGCTGTTTTTT. Translated, it gives CASSFTSGFTGELFF.

V usage is TRBV19 and J usage is TRBJ1-5, with D perhaps TRBD1 (6 bases). The CDR3 extends over 17 amino acids. Trimming left V 1 base short and J 0 bases short, with 13 bases between. Germline V CDR1 and CDR2: LNHDA, SQIVND (reference sequence). CDR3: CASSIVGGSYSNQPQHF. The CDR3 DNA reads TGTGCCAGTAGTATAGTAGGGGGATCTTATAGCAATCAGCCCCAGCATTTT.

The rearrangement links TRBV5-1 to TRBJ2-5, with 7 bases aligning to TRBD1. The CDR3 is 13 residues long. Unmatched junction bases numbered 0, after V lost 2 bases and J lost 2 bases. In germline, CDR1 is SGHRS, CDR2 YFSETQ. Written as DNA, the CDR3 is TGCGCCAGCAGCTTACAGGGGCAAGAGACCCAGTACTTC. This gives the protein CASSLQGQETQYF. The full variable domain, rest sourced from reference TRBV5-1 and TRBJ2-5, is KAGVTQTPRYLIKTRGQQVTLSCSPISGHRSVSWYQQTPGQGLQFLFEYFSETQRNKGNFPGRFSGRQFSNSRSEMNVSTLELGDSALYLCASSLQGQETQYFGPGTRLLVL.

The rearrangement links TRBV19 to TRBJ2-5; 12 nucleotides match TRBD2. Germline V gene data show CDR1 as LNHDA and CDR2 as SQIVND (reference sequence). The V gene end was trimmed by 1 base and the J gene end by 1 base; junction bases not matched to a gene: 1. The CDR3 runs to 16 residues. The CDR3 protein is CASSIGLAGAQETQYF. In DNA, the CDR3 is TGTGCCAGTAGTATAGGACTAGCGGGGGCCCAAGAGACCCAGTACTTC.

The V gene is TRBV2, the J gene TRBJ2-1; the match to TRBD2 covers 8 bases. The V gene's germline CDR1 is SNHLY and CDR2 FYNNEI. The trim removed 6 bases at V and 0 bases at J, leaving 4 bases unmatched. This CDR3 comprises 15 residues. For the CDR3, the DNA is TGTGCCAGCAGCGGGACTAGTACCTCCTACAATGAGCAGTTCTTC. As protein: CASSGTSTSYNEQFF.

V is TRBV5-1 and J is TRBJ1-1; 7 bases are shared with TRBD1. Unmatched junction bases numbered 8, after V lost 4 bases and J lost 5 bases. Looked up from germline, CDR1 is SGHRS and CDR2 is YFSETQ. This CDR3 contains 14 residues. The CDR3 bases are TGCGCCAGCAGCGGGGACAGTTTGGGGACTGAAGCTTTCTTT. Amino acid sequence: CASSGDSLGTEAFF.

The rearrangement joins TRBV9 to TRBJ2-1; 9 nucleotides agree with TRBD2. Per the germline V gene, CDR1 is SGDLS and CDR2 is YYNGEE. The CDR3 totals 15 residues. The J segment lost 6 bases and the V segment lost 4 bases, leaving 8 bases of the junction unmatched. CDR3 loop: CASSPFGGGVNEQFF. In nucleotides, the CDR3 is TGTGCCAGCAGCCCTTTTGGCGGGGGGGTCAATGAGCAGTTCTTC. The variable domain in full, completed from reference TRBV9 and TRBJ2-1, reads DSGVTQTPKHLITATGQRVTLRCSPRSGDLSVYWYQQSLDQGLQFLIQYYNGEERAKGNILERFSAQQFPDLHSELNLSSLELGDSALYFCASSPFGGGVNEQFFGPGTRLTVL.

The rearrangement uses TRBV18 and TRBJ2-1; 8 nucleotides agree with TRBD2. V was clipped by 6 bases and J by 0 bases; unmatched bases: 10. Germline CDR1 and CDR2: KGHSH and LQKENI. This CDR3 is built from 17 residues. As DNA, the CDR3 is TGTGCCAGCTCCCTTTTAGCGGGAACGAACTCCTACAATGAGCAGTTCTTC. Amino acids: CASSLLAGTNSYNEQFF.

The CDR3, as DNA: TGTGCCAGCAGCCCACCGACAGCCCAGAACACTGAAGCTTTCTTT. It is translated as CASSPPTAQNTEAFF. V is TRBV7-2 and J is TRBJ1-1; D is possibly TRBD1 (5 bases). This CDR3 spans 15 amino acids. CDR1 SGHTA and CDR2 FQGNSA come from the germline V gene. Between the trimmed V and J ends, which lost 5 bases and 1 base, there was a span of 14 bases.